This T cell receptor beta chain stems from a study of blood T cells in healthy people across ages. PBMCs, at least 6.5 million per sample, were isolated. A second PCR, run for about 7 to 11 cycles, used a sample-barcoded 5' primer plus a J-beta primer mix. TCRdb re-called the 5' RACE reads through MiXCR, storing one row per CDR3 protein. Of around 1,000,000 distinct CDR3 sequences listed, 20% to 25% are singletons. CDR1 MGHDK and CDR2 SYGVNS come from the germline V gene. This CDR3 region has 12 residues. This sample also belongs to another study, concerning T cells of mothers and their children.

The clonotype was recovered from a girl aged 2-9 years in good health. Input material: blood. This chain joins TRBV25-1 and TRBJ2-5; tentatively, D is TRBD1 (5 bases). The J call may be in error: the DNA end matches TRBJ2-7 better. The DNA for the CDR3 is TGTGCCAGCAGCATGGACAAACCCGAGCAGTACTTC. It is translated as CASSMDKPEQYF.